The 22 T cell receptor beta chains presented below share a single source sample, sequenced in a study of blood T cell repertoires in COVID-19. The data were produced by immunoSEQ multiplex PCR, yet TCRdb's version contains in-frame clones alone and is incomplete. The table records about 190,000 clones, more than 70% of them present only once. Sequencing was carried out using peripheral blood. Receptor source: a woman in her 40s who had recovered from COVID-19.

CDR3 sequence reads: CASSEGGARYEQYF. The DNA of the CDR3 is TGTGCCAGCTCTGAGGGGGGGGCTAGGTACGAGCAGTACTTC. The chain carries TRBV6-5 and TRBJ2-7; D possibly corresponds to TRBD2 (7 bases). Germline CDR1 reads MNHEY; CDR2 reads SVGAGI. The CDR3 is made up of 14 amino acids. V lost 8 bases and J lost 4, with 18 bases in between.

The DNA of the CDR3 is TGTGCCAGCAAGGTGGGCCGGGAGCGCTACAATGAGCAGTTCTTC. The encoded protein is CASKVGRERYNEQFF. This chain joins TRBV2 and TRBJ2-1, with D perhaps TRBD2 (6 bases). Germline V gene lookup returns CDR1 SNHLY and CDR2 FYNNEI. The CDR3 is 15 amino acids. V lost 7 bases and J 3 bases, leaving 16 bases between the germline ends.

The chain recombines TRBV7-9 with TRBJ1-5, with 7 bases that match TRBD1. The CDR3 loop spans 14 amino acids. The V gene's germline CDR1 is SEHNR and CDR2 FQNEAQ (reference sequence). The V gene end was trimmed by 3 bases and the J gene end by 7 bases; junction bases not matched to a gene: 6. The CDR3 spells CASSFGTVEQPQHF. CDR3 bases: TGTGCCAGCAGCTTTGGGACAGTGGAGCAGCCCCAGCATTTT.

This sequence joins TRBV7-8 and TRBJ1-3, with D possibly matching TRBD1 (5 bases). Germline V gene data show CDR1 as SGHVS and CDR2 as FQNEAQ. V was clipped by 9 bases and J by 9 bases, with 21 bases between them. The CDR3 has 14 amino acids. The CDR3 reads CASAAQAPQGTIYF. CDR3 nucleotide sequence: TGTGCCAGTGCGGCCCAAGCTCCCCAGGGCACCATATATTTT.

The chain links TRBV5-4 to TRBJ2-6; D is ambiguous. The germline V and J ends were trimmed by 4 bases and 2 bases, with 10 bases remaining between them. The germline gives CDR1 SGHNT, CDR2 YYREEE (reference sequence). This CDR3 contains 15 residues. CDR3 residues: CASSHTSPGANVLTF. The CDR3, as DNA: TGTGCCAGCAGCCACACATCACCTGGGGCCAACGTCCTGACTTTC.

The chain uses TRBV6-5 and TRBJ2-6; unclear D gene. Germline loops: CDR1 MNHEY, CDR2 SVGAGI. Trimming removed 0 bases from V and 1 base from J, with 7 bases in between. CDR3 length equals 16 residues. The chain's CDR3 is CASSYSSESGANVLTF. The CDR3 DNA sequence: TGTGCCAGCAGTTACTCGTCAGAATCTGGGGCCAACGTCCTGACTTTC.

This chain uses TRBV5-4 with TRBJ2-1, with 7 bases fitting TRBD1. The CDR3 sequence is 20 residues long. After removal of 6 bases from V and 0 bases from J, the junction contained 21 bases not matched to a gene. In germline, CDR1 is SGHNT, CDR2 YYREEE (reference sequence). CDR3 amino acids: CASTKTQLVTGIGSYNEQFF. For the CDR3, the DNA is TGTGCCAGCACCAAAACCCAGTTGGTGACAGGGATCGGCTCCTACAATGAGCAGTTCTTC. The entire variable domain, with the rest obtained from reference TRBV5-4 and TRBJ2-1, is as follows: ETGVTQSPTHLIKTRGQQVTLRCSSQSGHNTVSWYQQALGQGPQFIFQYYREEENGRGNFPPRFSGLQFPNYSSELNVNALELDDSALYLCASTKTQLVTGIGSYNEQFFGPGTRLTVL.

Here the CDR3 DNA reads TGTGCCATCAGTGACGAGGGAGGCGGGTCCTACGAGCAGTACTTC. Protein: CAISDEGGGSYEQYF. The genes are TRBV10-3 and TRBJ2-7; D is possibly TRBD2 (6 bases). Looked up from germline, CDR1 is ENHRY and CDR2 is SYGVKD. Trimming took off 3 bases at V and 1 base at J, with 13 bases between the two ends. The CDR3 runs to 15 residues.

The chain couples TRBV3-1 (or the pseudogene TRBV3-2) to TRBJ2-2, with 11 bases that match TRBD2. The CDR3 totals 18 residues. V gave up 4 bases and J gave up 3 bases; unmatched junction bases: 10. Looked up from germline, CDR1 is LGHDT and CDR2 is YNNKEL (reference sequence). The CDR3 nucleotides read TGTGCCAGCAGCCGAGGTAGCGGGAGGGCCTCCGACACCGGGGAGCTGTTTTTT. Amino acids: CASSRGSGRASDTGELFF.

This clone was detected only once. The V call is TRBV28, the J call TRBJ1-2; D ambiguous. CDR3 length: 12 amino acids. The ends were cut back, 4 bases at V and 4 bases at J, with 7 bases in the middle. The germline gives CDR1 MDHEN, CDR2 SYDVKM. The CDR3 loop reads CASSSSVYGYTF. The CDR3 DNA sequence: TGTGCCAGCAGTTCAAGCGTCTATGGCTACACCTTC.

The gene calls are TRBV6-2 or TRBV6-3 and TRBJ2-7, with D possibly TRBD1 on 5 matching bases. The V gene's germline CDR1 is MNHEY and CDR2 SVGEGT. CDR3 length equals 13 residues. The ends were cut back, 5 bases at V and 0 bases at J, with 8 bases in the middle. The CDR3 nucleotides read TGTGCCAGCAGTGTCCAGGGCTCCTACGAGCAGTACTTC. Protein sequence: CASSVQGSYEQYF.

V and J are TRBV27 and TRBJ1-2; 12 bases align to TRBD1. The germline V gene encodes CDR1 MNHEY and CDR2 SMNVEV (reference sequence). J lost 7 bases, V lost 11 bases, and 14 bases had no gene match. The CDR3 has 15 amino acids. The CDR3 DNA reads TGTGCCTCTCGCCGGTCGGGACAGGGGGCGGGTGGCTACACCTTC. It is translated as CASRRSGQGAGGYTF.

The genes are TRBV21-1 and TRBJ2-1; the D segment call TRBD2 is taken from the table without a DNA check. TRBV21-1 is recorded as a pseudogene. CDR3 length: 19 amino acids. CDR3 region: CASSTPTGPTSGRVYEQFF. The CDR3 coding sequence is TGTGCCAGCAGCACGCCCACAGGGCCAACTAGCGGGAGAGTGTATGAGCAGTTCTTC.

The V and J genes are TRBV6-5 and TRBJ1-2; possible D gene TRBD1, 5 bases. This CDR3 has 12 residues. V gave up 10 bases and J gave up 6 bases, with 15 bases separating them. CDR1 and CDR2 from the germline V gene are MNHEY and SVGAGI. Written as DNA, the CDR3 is TGTGCCACCCGGCGGGGGGTACATGGCTACACCTTC. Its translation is CATRRGVHGYTF.

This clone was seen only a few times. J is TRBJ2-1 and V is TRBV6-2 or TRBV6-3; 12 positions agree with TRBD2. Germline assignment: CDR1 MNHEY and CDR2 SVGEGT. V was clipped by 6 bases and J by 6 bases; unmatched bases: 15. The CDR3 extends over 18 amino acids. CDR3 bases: TGTGCCAGCAGCAAACGGGAGCCTGGACTAGCGGGACGCAATGAGCAGTTCTTC. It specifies CASSKREPGLAGRNEQFF.

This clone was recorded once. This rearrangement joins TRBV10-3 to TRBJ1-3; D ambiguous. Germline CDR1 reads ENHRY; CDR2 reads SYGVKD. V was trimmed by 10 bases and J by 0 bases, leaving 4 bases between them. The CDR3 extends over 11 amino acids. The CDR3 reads CATGSGNTIYF. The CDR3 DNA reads TGTGCCACGGGCTCTGGAAACACCATATATTTT.

This CDR3 is CASGFFGGGRAPGANVLTF. DNA for the CDR3: TGTGCTAGTGGTTTTTTTGGGGGCGGGAGGGCCCCCGGGGCCAACGTCCTGACTTTC. This sequence joins TRBV12-5 and TRBJ2-6; 9 bases match TRBD2. Germline assignment: CDR1 LGHNT and CDR2 FRNRAP. The length of the CDR3 is 19 residues. V was pared by 3 bases and J by 4 bases, with 13 bases of the junction left unmatched. The whole variable domain, remainder taken from reference TRBV12-5 and TRBJ2-6, is DARVTQTPRHKVTEMGQEVTMRCQPILGHNTVFWYRQTMMQGLELLAYFRNRAPLDDSGMPKDRFSAEMPDATLATLKIQPSEPRDSAVYFCASGFFGGGRAPGANVLTFGAGSRLTVL.

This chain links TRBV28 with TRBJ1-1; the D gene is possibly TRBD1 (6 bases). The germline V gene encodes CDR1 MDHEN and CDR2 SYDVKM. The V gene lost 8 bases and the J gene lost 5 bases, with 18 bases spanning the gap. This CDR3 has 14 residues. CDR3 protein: CASRSGAGWTEAFF. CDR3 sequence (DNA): TGTGCCAGCCGATCAGGGGCAGGATGGACTGAAGCTTTCTTT.

Here the CDR3 DNA reads TGTGCCACCGGCAAGGGGAGGGAGCAGTACTTC. Its protein is CATGKGREQYF. The chain uses TRBV19 and TRBJ2-7; possibly TRBD2 for D (6 bases). Trimming pared 10 bases from V and 7 bases from J, leaving 14 bases between. The length of the CDR3 is 11 residues. Germline V gene lookup returns CDR1 LNHDA and CDR2 SQIVND (reference sequence).

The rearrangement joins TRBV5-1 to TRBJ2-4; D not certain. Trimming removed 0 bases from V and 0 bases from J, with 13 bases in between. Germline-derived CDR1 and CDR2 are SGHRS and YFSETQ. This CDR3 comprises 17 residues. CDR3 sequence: CASSLGSAGIAKNIQYF. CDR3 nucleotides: TGCGCCAGCAGCTTGGGTTCGGCAGGAATAGCCAAAAACATTCAGTACTTC.

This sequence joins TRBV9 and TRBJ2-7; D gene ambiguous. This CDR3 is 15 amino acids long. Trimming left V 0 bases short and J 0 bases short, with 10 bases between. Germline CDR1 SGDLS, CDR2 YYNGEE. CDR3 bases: TGTGCCAGCAGCGTAGGTGGAGCGAACTCCTACGAGCAGTACTTC. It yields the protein CASSVGGANSYEQYF.

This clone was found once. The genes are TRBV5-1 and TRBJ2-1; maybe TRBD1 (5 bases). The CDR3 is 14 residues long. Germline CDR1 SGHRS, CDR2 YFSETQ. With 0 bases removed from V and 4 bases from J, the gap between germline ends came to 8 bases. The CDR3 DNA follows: TGCGCCAGCAGCTTGGAGACAGTATACAATGAGCAGTTCTTC. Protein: CASSLETVYNEQFF.